The 18 T cell receptor beta chains below were found in one sample sequenced in a study of T cells in Graves' hyperthyroidism and ophthalmopathy. Amplification targeted TCR beta CDR3 regions from RNA transcripts. When the TCR CDR3 underwent first-round RT-PCR, the HTBI primer set was used. A single record per CDR3 protein comes from TCRdb applying MiXCR to the multiplex PCR reads. Here the sample spans more than 500,000 distinct CDR3 sequences, 15% to 20% being singletons. Sequenced input: blood. The receptors were gathered from a woman in her 30s with Graves' ophthalmopathy.

This clonotype was observed many times. The chain carries TRBV7-2 and TRBJ1-1; D unresolved. V gave up 1 base and J gave up 1 base, with 10 bases separating them. Germline values: CDR1 SGHTA, CDR2 FQGNSA. The CDR3 sequence is 15 residues long. CDR3 amino acids: CASSLGIKSNTEAFF. The DNA of the CDR3 is TGTGCCAGCAGCTTAGGTATCAAGTCGAACACTGAAGCTTTCTTT.

The gene calls are TRBV18 and TRBJ2-7; the D gene is possibly TRBD1 (6 bases). V was trimmed by 3 bases and J by 2 bases, leaving 17 bases between them. This CDR3 comprises 16 residues. Germline V gene sequence: CDR1 KGHSH, CDR2 LQKENI. The CDR3 DNA follows: TGTGCCAGCTCACCGACCGGACAGCCGGACACCTACGAGCAGTACTTC. Residues: CASSPTGQPDTYEQYF.

Many counts were recorded for this clonotype. J is TRBJ1-2 and V is TRBV7-3, with D unclear. Per germline, CDR1 SGHTA and CDR2 FQGTGA. The CDR3 sequence is 16 residues long. V shed 6 bases and J shed 4 bases, with 21 bases lying between them. The CDR3 is CASRPIRSLFPYGYTF. The CDR3 nucleotides read TGTGCCAGCAGGCCTATTAGGTCCCTTTTTCCCTATGGCTACACCTTC.

This clonotype was recorded many times. This rearrangement joins TRBV30 to TRBJ1-2; the D is unclear. Germline lookup yields CDR1 GTSNPN and CDR2 SVGIG (reference sequence). The V end was cut by 3 bases, the J end by 8 bases, with 13 bases between. The CDR3 spans 12 residues. The CDR3 bases are TGTGCCTGGAGGATGGCCCTCCTAGGCTACACCTTC. Protein: CAWRMALLGYTF.

This clonotype showed up just a few times. The chain combines TRBV7-6 with TRBJ2-7; 8 bases are a match to TRBD1. The germline V gene has CDR1 SGHVS and CDR2 FNYEAQ. The CDR3 runs 15 residues. The V gene end was trimmed by 1 base and the J gene end by 4 bases; junction bases not matched to a gene: 6. CDR3 in amino acids: CASSLDGDRGYEQYF. The CDR3 DNA reads as TGTGCCAGCAGCTTAGATGGAGACAGGGGTTACGAGCAGTACTTC. Complete variable domain (other parts from reference TRBV7-6 and TRBJ2-7): GAGVSQSPRYKVTKRGQDVALRCDPISGHVSLYWYRQALGQGPEFLTYFNYEAQQDKSGLPNDRFSAERPEGSISTLTIQRTEQRDSAMYRCASSLDGDRGYEQYFGPGTRLTVT.

This clonotype was counted ten times or more. The chain recombines TRBV7-9 with TRBJ2-5, with 9 nucleotides matching TRBD1. Trimming took 2 bases from V and 11 from J; bases not matched to a gene: 6. The CDR3 has 13 amino acids. Germline V gives CDR1 SEHNR, CDR2 FQNEAQ (reference sequence). The CDR3 DNA sequence: TGTGCCAGCAGCTTACCGGGACAGGGTCGTCAGTACTTC. It encodes CASSLPGQGRQYF. Based on the CDR3 plus reference TRBV7-9 and TRBJ2-5, the full variable domain is DTGVSQNPRHKITKRGQNVTFRCDPISEHNRLYWYRQTLGQGPEFLTYFQNEAQLEKSRLLSDRFSAERPKGSFSTLEIQRTEQGDSAMYLCASSLPGQGRQYFGPGTRLLVL.

The V call is TRBV6-1, the J call TRBJ2-4; 10 nucleotides align to TRBD1. Trimming removed 2 bases from V and 9 bases from J; junction bases left unmatched: 7. In germline, CDR1 is MNHNS, CDR2 SASEGT. The CDR3 loop spans 15 amino acids. DNA of the CDR3: TGTGCCAGCAGTGAACACCGGGACAGGGGACCCATTCAGTACTTC. It codes for CASSEHRDRGPIQYF.

This clonotype was seen a few times. V is TRBV20-1 and J is TRBJ2-3; TRBD2 agrees at 8 bases. The V segment lost 5 bases and the J segment 1 base; nucleotides outside the gene matches: 5. The CDR3 covers 14 residues. Germline V gene sequence: CDR1 DFQATT, CDR2 SNEGSKA (reference sequence). CDR3 DNA: TGCAGTGCTGCTGTTAGCGGGGGCACAGATACGCAGTATTTT. This codes for CSAAVSGGTDTQYF.

This clonotype has more than one count but fewer than ten. The chain joins TRBV4-1 to TRBJ1-1; 7 bases are shared with TRBD1. Germline values: CDR1 MGHRA, CDR2 YSYEKL. J lost 5 bases, V lost 4 bases, and 4 bases had no gene match. The length of the CDR3 is 13 residues. CDR3 coding DNA: TGCGCCAGCAGCCGAGACAGGGAGACTGAAGCTTTCTTT. It is translated as CASSRDRETEAFF.

This clonotype was found many times. Here the CDR3 DNA reads TGCAGTGCTGGGGCTGGACTAGCGGGAGTGGACGAGCAGTACTTC. Protein product: CSAGAGLAGVDEQYF. The rearrangement joins TRBV20-1 to TRBJ2-7, with 13 bases that match TRBD2. Germline CDR1 and CDR2: DFQATT and SNEGSKA (reference sequence). The CDR3 extends over 15 amino acids. Germline trimming cut 5 bases from V and 5 bases from J; bases unmatched to any gene: 9.

A few counts support this clonotype. The J gene is TRBJ1-2, the V gene TRBV6-6; D possibly corresponds to TRBD1 (6 bases). Germline CDR1 is MNHNY and CDR2 is SVGAGI (reference sequence). The CDR3 spans 16 residues. V gave up 0 bases and J gave up 4 bases, with 15 bases separating them. The chain's CDR3 is CASSYSATGIGYGYTF. The CDR3 nucleotides read TGTGCCAGCAGTTACTCAGCTACAGGGATCGGCTATGGCTACACCTTC.

CDR3 in DNA: TGCGCCAGCAGCCCCTACCGACCCGGGACTAGCGGGAGTCACGAGCAGTACTTC. Translating it yields CASSPYRPGTSGSHEQYF. This chain joins TRBV4-1 and TRBJ2-7; 14 bases align to TRBD2. With V trimmed by 4 bases and J by 5 bases, 13 bases remained unmatched. Germline V gene lookup returns CDR1 MGHRA and CDR2 YSYEKL. The CDR3 runs 18 residues.

This clonotype has ten or more counts. The rearrangement links TRBV29-1 to TRBJ2-5; TRBD2 might be the D (6 bases). This CDR3 comprises 15 residues. V was shortened by 3 bases and J by 2 bases, with 16 bases between the two germline ends. Per germline, CDR1 SQVTM and CDR2 ANQGSEA. In DNA, the CDR3 is TGCAGCGTTGATGGGAGTAGCGGAGTTCAAGAGACCCAGTACTTC. Its protein is CSVDGSSGVQETQYF.

The rearrangement joins TRBV24-1 to TRBJ2-1, with 7 bases matching TRBD1. Germline V gene lookup returns CDR1 KGHDR and CDR2 SFDVKD. CDR3 length: 13 residues. V trimming: 4 bases; J trimming: 8 bases; junction bases outside the gene matches: 4. The CDR3 nucleotides are TGTGCCACCAGTGACCCAACAGGGGATGAGCAGTTCTTC. Translating it yields CATSDPTGDEQFF.

V gene TRBV6-2 or TRBV6-3 combines with J gene TRBJ2-7; D is ambiguous. The CDR3 has 14 amino acids. Looked up from germline, CDR1 is MNHEY and CDR2 is SVGEGT. V lost 8 bases and J 5 bases, leaving 19 bases between the germline ends. The CDR3 bases are TGTGCCAGCCTTGACATCACAAGGAGCCACGAGCAGTACTTC. This sequence encodes CASLDITRSHEQYF.

A few counts support this clonotype. The chain has TRBV6-2 or TRBV6-3 and TRBJ2-7; TRBD1 aligns across 7 bases. Unmatched junction bases numbered 14, after V lost 6 bases and J lost 9 bases. The length of the CDR3 is 14 residues. Germline V gene data show CDR1 as MNHEY and CDR2 as SVGEGT. The CDR3 region is CASRPQGTRDWQYF. DNA of the CDR3: TGTGCCAGCAGACCACAGGGGACCCGCGATTGGCAGTACTTC.

This clonotype was counted many times. The CDR3 nucleotides are TGCGCCAGCAGTGATGCAGGGGCGGGTAGGCCCTACGAGCAGTACTTC. It specifies CASSDAGAGRPYEQYF. The chain joins TRBV10-1 to TRBJ2-7; weak D call: TRBD1 (6 bases). Trimming took 3 bases from V and 2 from J, leaving 17 bases between them. CDR3 length: 16 amino acids. Per the germline V gene, CDR1 is WNHNN and CDR2 is SYGVQD (reference sequence).

Of note for this clonotype: A much larger clone differs from this one at a single base, so this may be a read error. This sequence joins TRBV11-2 and TRBJ2-1; possibly TRBD1 or TRBD2 for D (5 bases each). Looked up from germline, CDR1 is SGHAT and CDR2 is FQNNGV. The V gene lost 3 bases and the J gene lost 8 bases, with 32 bases spanning the gap. CDR3 length: 20 amino acids. CDR3 sequence (DNA): TGTGCCAGCAGCTTTCATATTGTTAGCGCATCGAGGGGCGTGAGCGATGAGCAGTTCTTC. Encoded protein: CASSFHIVSASRGVSDEQFF.